Listed here is a single T cell receptor beta chain. Antigen: not known. These data come from a study of OX40 agonist ivuxolimab in advanced cancers. Study-level results: Both CD4+ and CD8+ T cell populations in blood had undergone clonal expansion by week 6 at 0.1 to 3.0 mg/kg.

Measured with immunoSEQ multiplex PCR; TCRdb has only the in-frame clones, and not every one. This sample carries roughly 60,000 clones, about 91% of them seen once, and the ten largest clones take 3% to 4%. The CDR3 totals 11 residues. Germline assignment: CDR1 SNHLY and CDR2 FYNNEI. V was pared by 8 bases and J by 6 bases, with 8 bases between. This chain uses TRBV2 with TRBJ2-1; D remains ambiguous. The clonotype was recovered from an adult with an advanced solid tumor such as melanoma, head and neck, liver or kidney cancer. The sample here was CD4+ or CD8+ T cells sorted from blood, taken in a trial of the OX40 agonist ivuxolimab. CDR3 region: CASLGPNEQFF. DNA of the CDR3: TGTGCCAGCCTCGGACCCAATGAGCAGTTCTTC.